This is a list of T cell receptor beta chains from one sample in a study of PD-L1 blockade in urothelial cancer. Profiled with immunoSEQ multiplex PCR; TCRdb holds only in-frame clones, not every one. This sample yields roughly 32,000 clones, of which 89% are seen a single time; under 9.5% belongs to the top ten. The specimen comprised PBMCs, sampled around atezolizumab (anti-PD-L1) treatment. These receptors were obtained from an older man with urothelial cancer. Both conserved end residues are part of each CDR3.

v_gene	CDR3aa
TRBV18	CASSPGTGVRQPQHF
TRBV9	CASSVEGSGSTYNEQFF
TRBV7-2	CASSWRGGTNTEAFF
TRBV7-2	CASSITGFNQPQHF
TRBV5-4	CASSLVQAFGYTF
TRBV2	CASSEGLAGSKQYF
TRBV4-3	CASSQFDSDTQYF
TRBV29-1	CSVEGGRRETQYF
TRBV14	CASSHGRWKKETQYF
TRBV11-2	CASSLEGVYTEAFF
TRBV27	CASSLWGTGVDGYTF
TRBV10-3	CAMGHNEQFF
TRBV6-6	CASSPIGGRANYGYTF
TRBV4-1	CASSRGLASNTGELFF